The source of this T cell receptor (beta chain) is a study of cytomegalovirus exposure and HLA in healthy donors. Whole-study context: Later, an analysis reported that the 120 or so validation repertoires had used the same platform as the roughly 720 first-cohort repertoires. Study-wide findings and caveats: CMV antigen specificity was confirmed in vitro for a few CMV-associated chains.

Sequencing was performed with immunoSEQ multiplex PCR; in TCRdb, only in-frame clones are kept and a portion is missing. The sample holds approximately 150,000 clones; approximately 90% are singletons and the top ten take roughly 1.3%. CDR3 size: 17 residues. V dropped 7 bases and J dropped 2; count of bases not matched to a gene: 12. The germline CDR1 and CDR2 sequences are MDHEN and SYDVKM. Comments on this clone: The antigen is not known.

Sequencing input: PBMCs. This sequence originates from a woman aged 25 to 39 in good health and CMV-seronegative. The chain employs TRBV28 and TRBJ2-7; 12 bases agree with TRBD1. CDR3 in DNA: TGTGCCAGCACAGGGACAGGGGGCCCCTCTATTACCTACGAGCAGTACTTC. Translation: CASTGTGGPSITYEQYF.